In this sample, the clone carrying this T cell receptor (beta chain) turned up a few times. The CDR3 has 16 residues. V shed 5 bases, J shed 6 bases, and the junction held 11 bases outside the gene matches. Germline CDR1 is SNHLY and CDR2 is FYNNEI. The data stem from a study of T cells in Graves' hyperthyroidism and ophthalmopathy. Amplification yielded TCR beta CDR3 regions, with RNA transcripts as the source. When the TCR CDR3 underwent first-round RT-PCR, the HTBI primer set was used. TCRdb passed the multiplex PCR reads through MiXCR, listing each CDR3 protein once. In the table there are 300,000 to 450,000 distinct CDR3 sequences, approximately 14% of which are singletons.

The J gene is TRBJ2-1, the V gene TRBV2, with TRBD2 matching over 9 bases. Sequences were obtained from blood. This sequence originates from a woman in her 30s with Graves' ophthalmopathy. The CDR3 DNA sequence: TGTGCCAGCAGTCAGGGGCGGGGGGGCGGCGGCAATGAGCAGTTCTTC. It codes for CASSQGRGGGGNEQFF.